This T cell receptor (beta chain) stems from a study of blood T cells in healthy people across ages. Overall study findings and caveats: As age increased, TCR beta diversity per million T cells fell in a roughly linear fashion. Estimated diversity, derived from one million T cells, was regarded as an underestimate. Changes in expanded clonotypes were possibly confounded, as the CMV status of donors was unknown.

About this clonotype: Its antigen is not known.

Using a J-beta primer mix together with a sample-barcoded 5' primer, a second PCR was run for roughly 6 to 12 cycles. One entry per CDR3 protein results from TCRdb running MiXCR on the 5' RACE reads. Seen here are some 1.5 million distinct CDR3 sequences, approximately 39% observed once, and the top ten hold about 4%. The sequence was collected from a woman aged 18-29 years in good health. The source material was blood.

CDR3 nucleotide sequence: TGTGCCAGCAGCTCCGGACAGTTCTACAATGAGCAGTTCTTC. Residues: CASSSGQFYNEQFF. This sequence joins TRBV11-3 and TRBJ2-1; D may be TRBD1 (6 bases). The CDR3 is made up of 14 amino acids. Trimming took 4 bases from V and 3 from J, leaving 10 bases between them. Germline V gives CDR1 SGHNT, CDR2 YENEEA.